The text below deals with one TCR beta chain. Its antigen is undetermined. The data originate from a study of T cell responses to AZD1222 COVID-19 vaccine. Findings and caveats of the study: Without day 14 samples, only post-peak T cell repertoires were studied. Most donors were white British and more were female, and clonal diversity was possibly underestimated. Spike-specific TCR breadth and depth rose after two AZD1222 doses. Only five to seven AZD1222 recipients tested seropositive at baseline.

The germline V and J ends were trimmed by 1 base and 2 bases, with 9 bases remaining between them. Germline CDR1 reads SGHTA; CDR2 reads FQGNSA. The CDR3 has 15 residues. Profiling relied on immunoSEQ multiplex PCR, and the TCRdb table lists in-frame clones only, not all of them. The sample records around 67,000 clones, roughly 84% being singletons. This sequence joins TRBV7-2 and TRBJ1-3; D gene uncertain. The sequence was obtained from an adult in good health. Source: peripheral blood, taken on day 0 of AZD1222 vaccination. CDR3 region: CASSLERGAGNTIYF. The CDR3 DNA reads TGTGCCAGCAGCTTAGAGCGGGGTGCTGGAAACACCATATATTTT. The full variable domain, its missing parts supplied by reference TRBV7-2 and TRBJ1-3, is GAGVSQSPSNKVTEKGKDVELRCDPISGHTALYWYRQSLGQGLEFLIYFQGNSAPDKSGLPSDRFSAERTGGSVSTLTIQRTQQEDSAVYLCASSLERGAGNTIYFGEGSWLTVV.